This T cell receptor beta chain stems from a study of blood T cell repertoires in COVID-19. Study-level background: Collection of acute and convalescent COVID-19 samples took place in the United States, Italy and Spain. In each case, the material was cDNA or gDNA derived from T cells, B-cell-depleted T cells, or PBMCs.

It was during active infection that Seattle patients were enrolled and then longitudinally followed. Looked up from germline, CDR1 is SGDLS and CDR2 is YYNGEE. The CDR3 consists of 15 residues. After removal of 4 bases from V and 2 bases from J, the junction contained 8 bases not matched to a gene. As handled by the study authors: Quantification of nucleated cells was approximated via reference gene primer amplification. The repertoire was sequenced with immunoSEQ multiplex PCR; TCRdb's copy has only in-frame clones and lacks some. The V and J calls and clone size are taken from that table; D and trimming were inferred from the DNA. The data show about 230,000 clones, with approximately 90% seen just once and approximately 2.6% held by the top ten.

This clonotype was obtained from a man aged 25 to 40 with COVID-19, enrolled during active disease. V is TRBV9 and J is TRBJ1-2; 7 bases are shared with TRBD1. Source material: peripheral blood. The CDR3 DNA is TGTGCCAGCAGCCCCCCCAGGGGGTCCAACTATGGCTACACCTTC. Its translation is CASSPPRGSNYGYTF.